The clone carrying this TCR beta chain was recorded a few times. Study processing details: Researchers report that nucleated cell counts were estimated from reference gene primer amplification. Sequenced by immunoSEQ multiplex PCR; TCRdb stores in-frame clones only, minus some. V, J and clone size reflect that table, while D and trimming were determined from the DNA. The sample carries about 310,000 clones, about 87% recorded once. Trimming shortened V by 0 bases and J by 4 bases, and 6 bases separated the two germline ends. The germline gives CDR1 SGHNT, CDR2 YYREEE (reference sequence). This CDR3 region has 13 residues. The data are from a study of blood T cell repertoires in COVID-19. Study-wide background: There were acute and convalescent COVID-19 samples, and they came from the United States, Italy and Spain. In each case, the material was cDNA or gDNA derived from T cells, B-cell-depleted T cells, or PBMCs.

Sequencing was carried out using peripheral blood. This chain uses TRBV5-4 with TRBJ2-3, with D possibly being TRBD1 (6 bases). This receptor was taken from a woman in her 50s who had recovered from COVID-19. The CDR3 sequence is CASSLEGADTQYF. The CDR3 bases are TGTGCCAGCAGCTTGGAGGGGGCAGATACGCAGTATTTT.